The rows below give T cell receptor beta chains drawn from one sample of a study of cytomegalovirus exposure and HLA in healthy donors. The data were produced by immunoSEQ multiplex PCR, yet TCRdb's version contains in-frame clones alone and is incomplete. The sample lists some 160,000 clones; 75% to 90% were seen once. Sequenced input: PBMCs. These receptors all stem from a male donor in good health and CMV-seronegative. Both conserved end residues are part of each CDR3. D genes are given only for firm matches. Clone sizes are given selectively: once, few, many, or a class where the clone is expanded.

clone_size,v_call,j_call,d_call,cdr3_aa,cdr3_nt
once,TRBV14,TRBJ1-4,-,CASSPSGRGTNEKLFF,TGTGCCAGCAGCCCTAGTGGCCGAGGGACTAATGAAAAACTGTTTTTT
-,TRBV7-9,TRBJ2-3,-,CASSPRGRADTQYF,TGTGCCAGCAGCCCCCGCGGTCGAGCAGATACGCAGTATTTT
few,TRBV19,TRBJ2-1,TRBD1,CASSEKTGWGRYNEQFF,TGTGCCAGTAGCGAAAAGACAGGGTGGGGACGCTACAATGAGCAGTTCTTC
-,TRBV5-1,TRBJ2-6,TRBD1,CASSLQGTSGANVLTF,TGCGCCAGCAGCTTACAGGGGACGTCTGGGGCCAACGTCCTGACTTTC
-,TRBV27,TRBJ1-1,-,CASSSPREAFF,TGTGCCAGCAGTTCCCCCCGTGAAGCTTTCTTT
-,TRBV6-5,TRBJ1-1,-,CASSYAGLNTEAFF,TGTGCCAGCAGTTACGCAGGGCTTAACACTGAAGCTTTCTTT
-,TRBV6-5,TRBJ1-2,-,CASKDSAQGIYGYTF,TGTGCCAGCAAAGACAGTGCACAGGGAATATATGGCTACACCTTC
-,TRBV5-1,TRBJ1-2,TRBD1,CASSLDRSVYGYTF,TGCGCCAGCAGCCTGGACAGGTCTGTCTATGGCTACACCTTC
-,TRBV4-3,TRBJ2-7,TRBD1,CASSLGQASSYEQYF,TGCGCCAGCAGCCTTGGACAGGCTTCCTCCTACGAGCAGTACTTC
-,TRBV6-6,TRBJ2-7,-,CASSYNSDEQYF,TGTGCCAGCAGTTATAACTCCGACGAGCAGTACTTC
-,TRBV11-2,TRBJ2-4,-,CASSLERSVNIQYF,TGTGCCAGCAGCTTAGAGCGGTCCGTGAACATTCAGTACTTC
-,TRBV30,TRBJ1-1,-,CAWSAPTGILPEAFF,TGTGCCTGGAGTGCCCCGACAGGAATTCTCCCTGAAGCTTTCTTT
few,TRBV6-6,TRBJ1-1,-,CASKHDTVEPEAFF,TGTGCCAGCAAACACGATACAGTAGAACCTGAAGCTTTCTTT
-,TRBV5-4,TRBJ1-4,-,CASSLAGATNEKLFF,TGTGCCAGCAGCTTGGCAGGGGCAACTAATGAAAAACTGTTTTTT
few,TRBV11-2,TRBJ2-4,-,CASSLGRHRKNIQYF,TGTGCCAGCAGCTTAGGGCGGCACAGGAAAAACATTCAGTACTTC
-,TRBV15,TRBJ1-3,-,CATSRDRGSGNTIYF,TGTGCCACCAGCAGAGATCGGGGTTCTGGAAACACCATATATTTT
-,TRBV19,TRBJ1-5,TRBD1,CASSIVTGGNQPQHF,TGTGCCAGTAGTATAGTAACAGGGGGCAATCAGCCCCAGCATTTT
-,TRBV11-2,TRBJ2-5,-,CASSPSGVRETQYF,TGTGCCAGCAGCCCTTCGGGAGTCCGCGAGACCCAGTACTTC
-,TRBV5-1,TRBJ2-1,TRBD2,CASSLARASGAGEQFF,TGCGCCAGCAGCTTGGCCCGGGCTAGCGGGGCGGGTGAGCAGTTCTTC
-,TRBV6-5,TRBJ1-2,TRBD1,CASRNRDRDYTF,TGTGCCAGCAGGAACCGGGACAGGGACTACACCTTC
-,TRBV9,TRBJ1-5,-,CASSVGPESNQPQHF,TGTGCCAGCAGCGTAGGGCCGGAGAGCAATCAGCCCCAGCATTTT
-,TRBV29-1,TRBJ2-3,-,CSVEGVTAYLLDTQYF,TGCAGCGTTGAAGGAGTGACAGCCTATTTGTTGGATACGCAGTATTTT
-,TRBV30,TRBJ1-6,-,CAWSLNGNSPLHF,TGTGCCTGGAGCCTCAACGGGAATTCACCCCTCCACTTT
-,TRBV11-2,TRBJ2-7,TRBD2,CASTRGGRMKYYEQYF,TGTGCCAGCACCCGGGGGGGACGGATGAAATACTACGAGCAGTACTTC
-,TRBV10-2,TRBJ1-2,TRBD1,CASSAGYGTGVLNYGYTF,TGCGCCAGCAGTGCCGGTTACGGGACAGGGGTCCTTAACTATGGCTACACCTTC
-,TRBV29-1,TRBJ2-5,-,CSVLGGEGRPQYF,TGCAGCGTTCTCGGGGGAGAGGGTAGGCCCCAGTACTTC
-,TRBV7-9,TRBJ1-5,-,CASSPGGKSKQPQHF,TGTGCCAGCAGCCCCGGCGGGAAGAGCAAGCAGCCCCAGCATTTT
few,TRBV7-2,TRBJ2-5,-,CASSSGGQGRETQYF,TGTGCCAGCAGCTCAGGTGGGCAGGGAAGAGAGACCCAGTACTTC
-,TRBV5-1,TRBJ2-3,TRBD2,CASSLVGLAGVTSSTDTQYF,TGCGCCAGCAGCTTGGTGGGACTAGCGGGGGTGACTTCTAGCACAGATACGCAGTATTTT
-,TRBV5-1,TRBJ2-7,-,CASSTLTGFNYEQYF,TGCGCCAGCAGCACCCTAACAGGGTTCAACTACGAGCAGTACTTC
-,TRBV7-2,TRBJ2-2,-,CASSLARAAGELFF,TGTGCCAGCAGCTTAGCGAGGGCAGCCGGGGAGCTGTTTTTT
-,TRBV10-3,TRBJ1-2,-,CATEKGRGRYGYTF,TGTGCCACCGAGAAGGGCAGGGGAAGATATGGCTACACCTTC
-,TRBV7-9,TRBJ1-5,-,CASSLEESPQHF,TGTGCCAGCAGCTTAGAGGAGTCGCCCCAGCATTTT
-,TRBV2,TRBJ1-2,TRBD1,CASSGTGVHGGYTF,TGTGCCAGCAGTGGGACAGGGGTTCACGGGGGCTACACCTTC
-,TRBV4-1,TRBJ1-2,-,CASSQAGDYGYTF,TGCGCCAGCAGCCAAGCAGGGGACTATGGCTACACCTTC
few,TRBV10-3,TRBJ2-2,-,CAISESSNTGELFF,TGTGCCATCAGTGAGTCCTCGAACACCGGGGAGCTGTTTTTT
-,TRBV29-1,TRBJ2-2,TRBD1,CSINTGTGNTGELFF,TGCAGCATAAACACCGGGACAGGGAACACCGGGGAGCTGTTTTTT
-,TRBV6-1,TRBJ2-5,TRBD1,CASRETGRETQYF,TGTGCCAGCAGAGAGACAGGGCGTGAGACCCAGTACTTC
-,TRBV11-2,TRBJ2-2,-,CASSSLRTGELFF,TGTGCCAGCAGCTCCCTAAGAACCGGGGAGCTGTTTTTT
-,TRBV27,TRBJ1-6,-,CASSLRGSAAYNSPLHF,TGTGCCAGCAGTTTAAGGGGGTCAGCCGCATATAATTCACCCCTCCACTTT
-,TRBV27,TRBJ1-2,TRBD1,CASSPRTGGGNGYTF,TGTGCCAGCAGTCCCCGGACAGGGGGCGGGAATGGCTACACCTTC
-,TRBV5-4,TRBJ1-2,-,CASSRDGGYGYTF,TGTGCCAGCAGCCGTGACGGAGGCTATGGCTACACCTTC
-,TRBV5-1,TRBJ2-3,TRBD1,CASSWTLGTGAADTQYF,TGCGCCAGCAGCTGGACCCTGGGGACAGGGGCCGCAGATACGCAGTATTTT
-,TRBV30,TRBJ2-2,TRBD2,CAWSSTSGGPSTGELFF,TGTGCCTGGAGTTCCACTAGCGGGGGGCCTTCCACCGGGGAGCTGTTTTTT
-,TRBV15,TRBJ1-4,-,CATSRSKVQGEKLFF,TGTGCCACCAGCAGGTCCAAGGTCCAGGGTGAAAAACTGTTTTTT
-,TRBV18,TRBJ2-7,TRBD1,CASSDRGLRDEQYF,TGTGCCAGCTCAGACAGGGGGCTGAGGGACGAGCAGTACTTC
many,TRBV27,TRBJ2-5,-,CASSLEGGRPQETQYF,TGTGCCAGCAGTTTAGAGGGGGGGCGCCCTCAAGAGACCCAGTACTTC
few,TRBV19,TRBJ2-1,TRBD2,CASSVNSGGSSYNEQFF,TGTGCCAGTAGTGTAAATAGCGGGGGAAGCTCCTACAATGAGCAGTTCTTC
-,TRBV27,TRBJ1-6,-,CASSPVLAVVAPLHF,TGTGCCAGCAGTCCCGTTTTGGCGGTGGTTGCACCCCTCCACTTT
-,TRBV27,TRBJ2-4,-,CASSPLGGAKNIQYF,TGTGCCAGCAGTCCGCTCGGGGGAGCCAAAAACATTCAGTACTTC
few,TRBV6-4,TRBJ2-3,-,CACRREFGADTQYF,TGTGCCTGCCGGAGGGAATTTGGGGCAGATACGCAGTATTTT
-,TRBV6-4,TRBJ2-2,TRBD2,CASSPLAGGPGGELFF,TGTGCCAGCAGTCCCCTAGCGGGGGGGCCCGGCGGGGAGCTGTTTTTT